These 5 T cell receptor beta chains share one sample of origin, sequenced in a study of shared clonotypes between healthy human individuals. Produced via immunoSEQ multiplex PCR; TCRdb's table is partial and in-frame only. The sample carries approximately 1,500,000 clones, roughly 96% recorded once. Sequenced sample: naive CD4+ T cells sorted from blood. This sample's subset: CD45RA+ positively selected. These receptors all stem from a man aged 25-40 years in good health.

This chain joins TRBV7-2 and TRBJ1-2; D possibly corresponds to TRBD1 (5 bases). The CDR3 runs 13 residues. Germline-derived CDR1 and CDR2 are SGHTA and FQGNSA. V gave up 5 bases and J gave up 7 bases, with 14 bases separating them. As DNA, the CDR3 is TGTGCCAGCAGCGCGAGGGGCGGGTCTGGCTACACCTTC. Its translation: CASSARGGSGYTF. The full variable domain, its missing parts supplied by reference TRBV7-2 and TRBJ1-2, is GAGVSQSPSNKVTEKGKDVELRCDPISGHTALYWYRQSLGQGLEFLIYFQGNSAPDKSGLPSDRFSAERTGGSVSTLTIQRTQQEDSAVYLCASSARGGSGYTFGSGTRLTVV.

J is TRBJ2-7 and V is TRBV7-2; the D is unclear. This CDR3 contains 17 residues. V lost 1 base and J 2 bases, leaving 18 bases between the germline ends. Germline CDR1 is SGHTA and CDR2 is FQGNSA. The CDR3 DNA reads TGTGCCAGCAGCTTAGGCATCGGACGGAGCCTCACCTACGAGCAGTACTTC. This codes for CASSLGIGRSLTYEQYF.

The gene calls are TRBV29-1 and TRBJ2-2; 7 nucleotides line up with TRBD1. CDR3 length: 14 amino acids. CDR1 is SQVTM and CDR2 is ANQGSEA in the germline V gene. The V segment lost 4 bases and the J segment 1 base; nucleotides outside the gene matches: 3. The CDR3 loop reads CSVVGQRNTGELFF. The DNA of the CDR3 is TGCAGCGTTGTGGGACAGAGGAACACCGGGGAGCTGTTTTTT.

DNA of the CDR3: TGCGCCAGCAGCTTAGGTACCCAAGAGACCCAGTACTTC. This encodes CASSLGTQETQYF. This chain joins TRBV4-1 and TRBJ2-5; D not resolved. Germline lookup yields CDR1 MGHRA and CDR2 YSYEKL. This CDR3 has 13 residues. Trimming removed 5 bases at V and 1 base at J, with 8 bases between.

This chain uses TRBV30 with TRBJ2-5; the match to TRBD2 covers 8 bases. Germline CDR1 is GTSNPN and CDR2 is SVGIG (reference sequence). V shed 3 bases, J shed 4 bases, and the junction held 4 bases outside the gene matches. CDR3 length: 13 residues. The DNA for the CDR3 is TGTGCCTGGAGATTCGCGGGAGGAGAGACCCAGTACTTC. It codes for CAWRFAGGETQYF.